Each of the 4 T cell receptor beta chains below was sequenced from the same sample in a study of blood T cell repertoires in COVID-19. Assay used: immunoSEQ multiplex PCR; TCRdb lists only in-frame clones, some missing. This sample has more than 250,000 clones; about 90% occur once, and the top ten carry approximately 5%. Sequencing input: PBMCs or T cells enriched from blood (not recorded which). The receptors come from a young woman who had recovered from COVID-19.

The CDR3 nucleotides are TGTGCCAGCAGCGAGAGTCTAGCGGGGAGCACAGATACGCAGTATTTT. It codes for CASSESLAGSTDTQYF. This chain connects TRBV7-3 to TRBJ2-3; TRBD2 matches at 9 bases. The trim removed 5 bases at V and 0 bases at J, leaving 6 bases unmatched. The CDR3 sequence is 16 residues long. CDR1 is SGHTA and CDR2 is FQGTGA in the germline V gene.

The CDR3 nucleotides are TGTGCCAGCAGCGTGAGCGGGGGGGCGTTGACCGGGGAGCTGTTTTTT. This encodes CASSVSGGALTGELFF. The gene calls are TRBV11-2 and TRBJ2-2; 10 bases map to TRBD2. The CDR3 covers 16 residues. Germline trimming cut 5 bases from V and 5 bases from J; bases unmatched to any gene: 8. The V gene's germline CDR1 is SGHAT and CDR2 FQNNGV.

The chain is built from TRBV4-2 and TRBJ1-2; TRBD1 matches at 12 bases. The CDR3 totals 14 residues. V lost 6 bases to trimming and J lost 7 bases; unmatched junction nucleotides: 6. Germline CDR1 and CDR2: LGHNA and YNFKEQ. The CDR3 DNA reads TGTGCCAGCAGGGGGACAGGGGGCGCGGGTGGCTACACCTTC. This encodes CASRGTGGAGGYTF.

The rearrangement uses TRBV3-1 (or the pseudogene TRBV3-2) and TRBJ1-2; D may be TRBD1 (5 bases). The CDR3 contains 16 residues. The V gene's germline CDR1 is LGHDT and CDR2 YNNKEL (reference sequence). The V gene lost 4 bases and the J gene lost 5 bases, with 20 bases spanning the gap. The CDR3 nucleotides read TGTGCCAGCAGCCTCTCCGTGACAGACCCCTCATATGGCTACACCTTC. Residues: CASSLSVTDPSYGYTF.